Sequencing of this T cell receptor (beta chain) was carried out in a study of blood T cell repertoires in COVID-19. About the study: PBMCs, B-cell-depleted T cells, or T cells were the source of the cDNA or gDNA that made up the material.

Profiling relied on immunoSEQ multiplex PCR, and the TCRdb table lists in-frame clones only, not all of them. Altogether roughly 150,000 clones are present, 65% to 85% being singletons, with the ten largest covering over 5%. V was pared by 0 bases and J by 7 bases, with 11 bases between. The CDR3 loop spans 14 amino acids. CDR1 is SGHRS and CDR2 is YFSETQ in the germline V gene. The chain uses TRBV5-1 and TRBJ2-4; perhaps TRBD1 as D (6 bases). The source of this sequence is a man in his sixties or seventies who had been exposed to COVID-19. Source material: PBMCs or T cells enriched from blood (not recorded which). The CDR3 DNA follows: TGCGCCAGCAGCTTGGAAGGACAGAGGAACATTCAGTACTTC. Translation: CASSLEGQRNIQYF.